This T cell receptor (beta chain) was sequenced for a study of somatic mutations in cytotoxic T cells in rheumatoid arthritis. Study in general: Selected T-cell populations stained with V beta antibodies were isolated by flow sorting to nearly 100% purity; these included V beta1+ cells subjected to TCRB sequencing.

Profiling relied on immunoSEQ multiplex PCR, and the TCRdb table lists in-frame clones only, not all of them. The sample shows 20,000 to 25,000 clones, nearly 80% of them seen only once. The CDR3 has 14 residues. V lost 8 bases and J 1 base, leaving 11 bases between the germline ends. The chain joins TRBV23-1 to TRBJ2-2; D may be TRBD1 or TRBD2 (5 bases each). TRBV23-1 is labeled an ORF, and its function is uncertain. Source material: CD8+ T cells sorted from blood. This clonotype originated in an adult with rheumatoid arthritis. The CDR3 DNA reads TGCGCCAGCCGAGGGACGGGGAACACCGGGGAGCTGTTTTTT. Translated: CASRGTGNTGELFF.